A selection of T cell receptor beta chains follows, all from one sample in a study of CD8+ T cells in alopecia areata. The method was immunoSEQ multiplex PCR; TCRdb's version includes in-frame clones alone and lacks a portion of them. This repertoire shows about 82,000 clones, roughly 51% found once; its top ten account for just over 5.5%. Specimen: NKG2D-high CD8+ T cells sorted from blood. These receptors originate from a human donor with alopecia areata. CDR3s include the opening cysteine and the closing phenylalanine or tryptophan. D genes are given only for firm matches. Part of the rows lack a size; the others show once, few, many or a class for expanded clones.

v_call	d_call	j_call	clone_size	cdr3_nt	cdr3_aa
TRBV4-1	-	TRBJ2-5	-	TGCGCCAGCAGCCAAGCATCTAGCGACAATACAGAGACCCAGTACTTC	CASSQASSDNTETQYF
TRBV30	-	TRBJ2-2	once	TGTGCCTGGAAGAGGGTGCAGTCCGGGGAGCTGTTTTTT	CAWKRVQSGELFF
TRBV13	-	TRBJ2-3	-	TGTGCCAGCAGCCCTCCGGGGACAGATACGCAGTATTTT	CASSPPGTDTQYF
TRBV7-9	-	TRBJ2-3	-	TGTGCCAGCAGCTTAGCCTTAGCGGATACGCAGTATTTT	CASSLALADTQYF
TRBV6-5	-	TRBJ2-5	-	TGTGCCAGCAGTTACTCTAGCGGAGGCCTCCAAGAGACCCAGTACTTC	CASSYSSGGLQETQYF
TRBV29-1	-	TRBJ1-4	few	TGCAGCGTTGAATTCGGAGGAGGGAATGAAAAACTGTTTTTT	CSVEFGGGNEKLFF
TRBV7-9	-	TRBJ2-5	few	TGTGCCAGCAGTGCAGCAAACCAAGAGACCCAGTACTTC	CASSAANQETQYF
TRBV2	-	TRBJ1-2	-	TGTGCCAGCAGTGAAGAGGGGCATGGCTACACCTTC	CASSEEGHGYTF
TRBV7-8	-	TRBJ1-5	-	TGTGCCAGCACCTCGGGGGGGGTCCATCAGCCCCAGCATTTT	CASTSGGVHQPQHF
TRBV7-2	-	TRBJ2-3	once	TGTGCCAGCAGTCCCGGTGGCACAGATACGCAGTATTTT	CASSPGGTDTQYF
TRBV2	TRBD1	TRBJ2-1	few	TGTGCCAGCAGCGCGGAACTGGACAGGGGGCTGGTTGAGCAGTTCTTC	CASSAELDRGLVEQFF
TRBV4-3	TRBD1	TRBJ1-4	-	TGCGCCAGCAGCCAATTTGGGACAGGGGGCAATGAAAAACTGTTTTTT	CASSQFGTGGNEKLFF
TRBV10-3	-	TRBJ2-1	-	TGTGCCATCAGTGAGCTTGGGAATGAGCAGTTCTTC	CAISELGNEQFF
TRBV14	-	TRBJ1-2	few	TGTGCCAGCAGCCAAGACCGGACGGGCAAGTATGGCTACACCTTC	CASSQDRTGKYGYTF
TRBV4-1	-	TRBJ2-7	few	TGCGCCAGCAGCCAAGAACTAACGGGAAACTACGAGCAGTACTTC	CASSQELTGNYEQYF
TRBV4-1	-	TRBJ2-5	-	TGCGCCAGCAGCCAAGATAGTGGCTTAGAGACCCAGTACTTC	CASSQDSGLETQYF
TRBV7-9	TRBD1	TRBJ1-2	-	TGTGCCAGCAGCCCTGGAGACAGGGTTTATGGCTACACCTTC	CASSPGDRVYGYTF
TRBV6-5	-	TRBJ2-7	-	TGTGCCAGCGGACTGACAGCGTACTACGAGCAGTACTTC	CASGLTAYYEQYF
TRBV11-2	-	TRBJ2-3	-	TGTGCCAGCAGCAGCCGGCTGAACGCAGATACGCAGTATTTT	CASSSRLNADTQYF
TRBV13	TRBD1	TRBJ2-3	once	TGTGCCAGCAGCGGGGGGACAGGGGGAGATACGCAGTATTTT	CASSGGTGGDTQYF
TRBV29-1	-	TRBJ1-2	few	TGCAGCGTCTATATTGGACAGAGCATCGATGGCTACACCTTC	CSVYIGQSIDGYTF
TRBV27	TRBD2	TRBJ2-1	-	TGTGCCAGCAGTTTGCTAGCGGGCGGGGGGCCCAATGAGCAGTTCTTC	CASSLLAGGGPNEQFF